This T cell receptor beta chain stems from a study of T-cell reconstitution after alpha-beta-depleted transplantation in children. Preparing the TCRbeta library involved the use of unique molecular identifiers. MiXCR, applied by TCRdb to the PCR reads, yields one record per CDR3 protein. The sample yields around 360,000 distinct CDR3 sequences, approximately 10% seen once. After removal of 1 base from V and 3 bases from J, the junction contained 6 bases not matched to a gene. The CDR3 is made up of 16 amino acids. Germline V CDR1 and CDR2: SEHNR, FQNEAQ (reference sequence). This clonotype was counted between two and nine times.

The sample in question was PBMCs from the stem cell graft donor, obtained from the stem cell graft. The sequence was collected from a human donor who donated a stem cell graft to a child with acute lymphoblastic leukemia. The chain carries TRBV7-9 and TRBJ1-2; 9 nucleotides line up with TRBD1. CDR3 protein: CASSLESRTGDYGYTF. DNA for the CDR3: TGTGCCAGCAGCTTAGAGTCAAGGACAGGGGACTATGGCTACACCTTC. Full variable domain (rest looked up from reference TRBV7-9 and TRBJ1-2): DTGVSQNPRHKITKRGQNVTFRCDPISEHNRLYWYRQTLGQGPEFLTYFQNEAQLEKSRLLSDRFSAERPKGSFSTLEIQRTEQGDSAMYLCASSLESRTGDYGYTFGSGTRLTVV.